The next 5 T cell receptor beta chains were all read from a single sample in a study of CD8+ T cells in alopecia areata. As the sequencing template, cDNA was produced by extracting RNA and reverse transcribing it. TCRdb keeps only in-frame clones here, not all; method: immunoSEQ multiplex PCR. This sample has some 170,000 clones, with around 71% found just once. The sample was CD8+ T cells sorted from blood, taken at week 0. The source of these receptors is a human donor with alopecia areata.

The chain combines TRBV19 with TRBJ2-3; tentatively, D is TRBD1 (5 bases). V was clipped by 5 bases and J by 2 bases, with 14 bases between them. CDR3 length: 15 residues. Germline loops: CDR1 LNHDA, CDR2 SQIVND (reference sequence). The CDR3 region is CASSSTAFITDTQYF. The CDR3 region has the DNA TGTGCCAGTAGTTCGACAGCCTTTATCACAGATACGCAGTATTTT.

In the case of this clone: Other DNA sequences in this sample translate to the same CDR3. This CDR3 reads CASSSGTGANSPLHF. Here the CDR3 DNA reads TGTGCCAGCAGCTCCGGGACAGGGGCGAATTCACCCCTCCACTTT. The genes are TRBV7-6 and TRBJ1-6; 10 bases match TRBD1. The germline V gene has CDR1 SGHVS and CDR2 FNYEAQ. After removal of 4 bases from V and 7 bases from J, the junction contained 4 bases not matched to a gene. CDR3 length: 15 residues.

The genes are TRBV5-6 and TRBJ2-7; D is tentatively TRBD1 or TRBD2 (5 bases each). Trimming cost V 0 bases and J 3 bases, with 13 bases left between them. The germline gives CDR1 SGHDT, CDR2 YYEEEE. The length of the CDR3 is 15 residues. The CDR3: CASSLDPGTNYEQYF. CDR3 nucleotide sequence: TGTGCCAGCAGCTTGGATCCCGGGACGAACTACGAGCAGTACTTC.

This rearrangement joins TRBV29-1 to TRBJ2-3, with D unclear. Germline CDR1 SQVTM, CDR2 ANQGSEA. Trimming stripped 6 bases from V and 1 base from J, with 5 bases between. The CDR3 is made up of 11 amino acids. CDR3 protein: CSVDGTDTQYF. CDR3 DNA sequence: TGCAGCGTAGATGGCACAGATACGCAGTATTTT.

The chain uses TRBV28 and TRBJ2-1, with 12 bases lining up with TRBD1. V gave up 9 bases and J gave up 7 bases; unmatched junction bases: 13. The CDR3 has 16 residues. In germline, CDR1 is MDHEN, CDR2 SYDVKM. In nucleotides, the CDR3 is TGTGCCAGTCGGGAGTTCGGGACAGGGGGCTTGAATGAGCAGTTCTTC. Translation gives CASREFGTGGLNEQFF.